Shown below are 14 T cell receptor beta chains from a single sample sequenced in a study of blood T cell repertoires in COVID-19. This table comes from immunoSEQ multiplex PCR, and its TCRdb copy is limited to in-frame clones, with some not included. This table holds about 240,000 clones, roughly 90% found once. The sequenced material came from PBMCs or T cells enriched from blood (not recorded which). The origin of the receptors is a woman aged 30 to 39 who had recovered from COVID-19.

The chain joins TRBV5-6 to TRBJ2-1; D might be TRBD2 (5 bases). The CDR3 is 11 residues long. V was trimmed by 2 bases and J by 9 bases, leaving 6 bases between them. From germline, CDR1 is SGHDT and CDR2 YYEEEE. DNA for the CDR3: TGTGCCAGCAGCTTAGGGAGTGAGCAGTTCTTC. Its translation: CASSLGSEQFF. The variable domain in full, completed from reference TRBV5-6 and TRBJ2-1, reads DAGVTQSPTHLIKTRGQQVTLRCSPKSGHDTVSWYQQALGQGPQFIFQYYEEEERQRGNFPDRFSGHQFPNYSSELNVNALLLGDSALYLCASSLGSEQFFGPGTRLTVL.

The chain combines TRBV10-3 with TRBJ2-1, with D hard to call. This CDR3 comprises 13 residues. Trimming cost V 8 bases and J 8 bases, with 16 bases left between them. CDR1 and CDR2 (germline): ENHRY, SYGVKD. The chain's CDR3 is CAIEVAGSYEQFF. DNA for the CDR3: TGTGCCATCGAAGTCGCAGGTTCTTATGAGCAGTTCTTC.

V is TRBV28 and J is TRBJ1-2; tentatively, D is TRBD1 (6 bases). Looked up from germline, CDR1 is MDHEN and CDR2 is SYDVKM. V lost 5 bases and J 4 bases, leaving 14 bases between the germline ends. The CDR3 contains 14 residues. For the CDR3, the DNA is TGTGCCAGCAGTCCGATCGAGGACAGCTATGGCTACACCTTC. It codes for CASSPIEDSYGYTF.

Only a few counts were recorded for this clone. CDR3 loop: CASSRIPGQGNSPLHF. The CDR3 DNA reads TGCGCCAGCAGCCGGATACCGGGACAGGGAAATTCACCCCTCCACTTT. The chain carries TRBV4-1 and TRBJ1-6; 9 bases are a match to TRBD1. This CDR3 region has 16 residues. Germline CDR1 reads MGHRA; CDR2 reads YSYEKL. J lost 7 bases, V lost 4 bases, and 8 bases had no gene match.

The gene calls are TRBV5-4 and TRBJ2-2; D may be TRBD1 (6 bases). The CDR3 is made up of 14 amino acids. Germline loops: CDR1 SGHNT, CDR2 YYREEE (reference sequence). V was trimmed by 9 bases and J by 0 bases, leaving 12 bases between them. In nucleotides, the CDR3 is TGTGCCACCCGGGACACGACGAACACCGGGGAGCTGTTTTTT. Protein product: CATRDTTNTGELFF.

The chain combines TRBV25-1 with TRBJ2-7, with 7 bases aligning to TRBD2. The ends lost 0 bases at V and 2 bases at J; junction bases unmatched: 13. The CDR3 extends over 18 amino acids. Germline CDR1 is MGHDK and CDR2 is SYGVNS. The CDR3 bases are TGTGCCAGCAGTGAATATAGAGCTAGCGGACTTCTTCCCTACGAGCAGTACTTC. Protein sequence: CASSEYRASGLLPYEQYF.

The genes are TRBV9 and TRBJ2-1, with 8 bases aligning to TRBD2. Germline V gene lookup returns CDR1 SGDLS and CDR2 YYNGEE. V dropped 0 bases and J dropped 4; count of bases not matched to a gene: 6. CDR3 length: 16 residues. CDR3 DNA: TGTGCCAGCAGCGTAGAGGCGGGAGGCGGGTACAATGAGCAGTTCTTC. Protein: CASSVEAGGGYNEQFF.

The chain employs TRBV2 and TRBJ1-5; 10 nucleotides agree with TRBD1. In germline, CDR1 is SNHLY, CDR2 FYNNEI. The CDR3 covers 14 residues. After removal of 3 bases from V and 6 bases from J, the junction contained 2 bases not matched to a gene. For the CDR3, the DNA is TGTGCCAGCAGTGACCGGGACAGGGGTCAGCCCCAGCATTTT. The encoded protein is CASSDRDRGQPQHF.

This sequence joins TRBV28 and TRBJ2-7; D is ambiguous. This CDR3 has 12 amino acids. The germline gives CDR1 MDHEN, CDR2 SYDVKM. With 6 bases removed from V and 4 bases from J, the gap between germline ends came to 10 bases. CDR3 loop: CASRPPGYEQYF. The CDR3 DNA reads TGTGCCAGCAGACCTCCGGGTTACGAGCAGTACTTC. Based on the CDR3 plus reference TRBV28 and TRBJ2-7, the full variable domain is DVKVTQSSRYLVKRTGEKVFLECVQDMDHENMFWYRQDPGLGLRLIYFSYDVKMKEKGDIPEGYSVSREKKERFSLILESASTNQTSMYLCASRPPGYEQYFGPGTRLTVT.

This chain uses TRBV2 with TRBJ2-3; the match to TRBD1 covers 9 bases. The V and J ends lost 6 bases and 0 bases, in that order; junction bases with no gene match: 1. The CDR3 is 14 amino acids. Germline V gene sequence: CDR1 SNHLY, CDR2 FYNNEI. CDR3 amino acids: CASRGTGSTDTQYF. Here the CDR3 DNA reads TGTGCCAGCAGAGGGACAGGGAGCACAGATACGCAGTATTTT.

The rearrangement uses TRBV25-1 and TRBJ1-5; D is perhaps TRBD1 (5 bases). The germline V gene encodes CDR1 MGHDK and CDR2 SYGVNS. The CDR3 is 15 amino acids. Trimming cost V 5 bases and J 7 bases, with 18 bases left between them. CDR3 protein: CASSRAGDGGQPQHF. The CDR3 coding sequence is TGTGCCAGCAGTAGGGCGGGGGACGGCGGGCAGCCCCAGCATTTT.

The chain joins TRBV6-5 to TRBJ2-7; TRBD2 might be the D (6 bases). The germline CDR1 and CDR2 sequences are MNHEY and SVGAGI. CDR3 length: 15 amino acids. Trimming stripped 5 bases from V and 4 bases from J, with 18 bases between. The CDR3 loop reads CASSRTLPGDYEQYF. The CDR3 region has the DNA TGTGCCAGCAGTCGGACCCTCCCGGGGGATTACGAGCAGTACTTC.

This chain links TRBV5-1 with TRBJ1-6; D is unclear. CDR3 length: 15 residues. V shed 0 bases and J shed 7 bases, with 11 bases lying between them. CDR1 is SGHRS, CDR2 YFSETQ, per germline. The CDR3: CASSLETTGNSPLHF. CDR3 sequence (DNA): TGCGCCAGCAGCTTGGAGACAACCGGAAATTCACCCCTCCACTTT.

Concerning this clone itself: This same CDR3 is encoded by further DNA sequences in the sample. This chain connects TRBV28 to TRBJ1-1; D is unresolved. The CDR3 contains 11 residues. Germline V gene data show CDR1 as MDHEN and CDR2 as SYDVKM. Between the trimmed V and J ends, which lost 6 bases and 2 bases, there was a span of 4 bases. CDR3 DNA sequence: TGTGCCAGCAGCCGTAACACTGAAGCTTTCTTT. Translating it yields CASSRNTEAFF.